This passage covers 25 T cell receptor beta chains from one sample sequenced in a study of T cells in Graves' hyperthyroidism and ophthalmopathy. Regions amplified from RNA transcripts were the TCR beta CDR3 regions. First-round RT-PCR targeting the TCR CDR3 was performed with the HTBI primer set. Each CDR3 protein is one row after TCRdb ran MiXCR on the multiplex PCR reads. The table has about 500,000 distinct CDR3 sequences, roughly 45% seen once. The material sequenced was peripheral blood or thyroid tissue (not recorded which). Receptors were obtained from an adult woman with Graves' disease, either hyperthyroidism or ophthalmopathy (not recorded which).

In its sample, this clonotype was seen many times. The V and J genes are TRBV10-3 and TRBJ1-6; weak D call: TRBD1 (5 bases). Trimming cost V 0 bases and J 3 bases, with 6 bases left between them. The germline gives CDR1 ENHRY, CDR2 SYGVKD. This CDR3 contains 15 residues. The CDR3 nucleotides are TGTGCCATCAGTGAGTCGACAGTCTATAATTCACCCCTCCACTTT. Protein product: CAISESTVYNSPLHF.

This clonotype was picked up a small number of times. This sequence joins TRBV7-3 and TRBJ2-2; D is possibly TRBD2 (6 bases). Germline CDR1 reads SGHTA; CDR2 reads FQGTGA. The CDR3 totals 15 residues. V lost 0 bases, J lost 3 bases, and 8 bases lay in between. CDR3 sequence: CASSLTGSDTGELFF. CDR3 bases: TGTGCCAGCAGCTTAACCGGGAGTGACACCGGGGAGCTGTTTTTT.

This clonotype has at least ten counts. V gene TRBV20-1 combines with J gene TRBJ2-5; possible D gene TRBD2, 6 bases. The V and J ends lost 0 bases and 6 bases respectively, with 14 bases between them. The germline V gene encodes CDR1 DFQATT and CDR2 SNEGSKA (reference sequence). The CDR3 has 14 residues. Here the CDR3 reads CSARDGGRGKTQYF. In nucleotides, the CDR3 is TGCAGTGCTAGAGATGGAGGCCGCGGGAAGACCCAGTACTTC.

The rearrangement joins TRBV20-1 to TRBJ2-5, with D possibly called TRBD1 or TRBD2 (6 bases each). Per the germline V gene, CDR1 is DFQATT and CDR2 is SNEGSKA (reference sequence). V was trimmed by 1 base and J by 9 bases, leaving 15 bases between them. The CDR3 contains 13 residues. The CDR3 bases are TGCAGTGCTAGAGTTAGGGATGGGGGGCCCCAGTACTTC. Its translation is CSARVRDGGPQYF.

The V gene is TRBV18, the J gene TRBJ2-5; 12 positions match TRBD1. The germline CDR1 and CDR2 sequences are KGHSH and LQKENI. V gave up 3 bases and J gave up 1 base; unmatched junction bases: 6. CDR3 length: 17 amino acids. CDR3 protein: CASSPTGTGGLQETQYF. The CDR3 bases are TGTGCCAGCTCACCGACGGGGACAGGGGGCCTCCAAGAGACCCAGTACTTC.

With regard to this clonotype: The junction shows a germline mismatch at one end, possibly a read error. The V and J genes are TRBV15 and TRBJ2-7; 7 nucleotides match TRBD1. The CDR3 spans 13 residues. From germline, CDR1 is LNHNV and CDR2 YYDKDF (reference sequence). CDR3 in DNA: TGTGCCAGCAGCAATGGACAGGTCTACGAGCAGTACTTC. It is translated as CASSNGQVYEQYF.

This clonotype was found many times. The rearrangement uses TRBV7-2 and TRBJ1-3; no clear D gene. Trimming stripped 1 base from V and 1 base from J, with 17 bases between. The CDR3 is 18 amino acids. From germline, CDR1 is SGHTA and CDR2 FQGNSA. DNA for the CDR3: TGTGCCAGCAGCTTAGTGGCTAGAGGGTCAGGTTCTGGAAACACCATATATTTT. This gives the protein CASSLVARGSGSGNTIYF.

The chain joins TRBV9 to TRBJ2-2, with TRBD1 identical over 9 bases. The J segment lost 5 bases and the V segment lost 1 base, leaving 6 bases of the junction unmatched. The CDR3 sequence is 16 residues long. The germline V gene encodes CDR1 SGDLS and CDR2 YYNGEE. The CDR3 region has the DNA TGTGCCAGCAGCGTACCGGACAGGGGAAGGACCGGGGAGCTGTTTTTT. Protein: CASSVPDRGRTGELFF.

This clonotype was found many times. V is TRBV10-3 and J is TRBJ1-1; 7 bases fit TRBD1. The V gene end was trimmed by 2 bases and the J gene end by 3 bases; junction bases not matched to a gene: 6. CDR3 length equals 15 residues. Germline lookup yields CDR1 ENHRY and CDR2 SYGVKD. DNA for the CDR3: TGTGCCATCAGTGAGAGCGCAGGGGGGGACACTGAAGCTTTCTTT. Its protein product is CAISESAGGDTEAFF.

About this clonotype: Sequence at one end of the junction differs from germline and may be a read error. The chain is built from TRBV7-9 and TRBJ2-5, with 7 bases fitting TRBD2. The CDR3 sequence is 12 residues long. Germline V CDR1 and CDR2: SEHNR, FQNEAQ (reference sequence). The DNA of the CDR3 is TGTGTCAGCAGGCGGGGGAAAGAGACCCAGTACTTC. This encodes CVSRRGKETQYF.

CDR3 DNA: TGCAGCGTTGAAGATCGGAACAGGGGTGACTACGAGCAGTACTTC. This codes for CSVEDRNRGDYEQYF. The chain employs TRBV29-1 and TRBJ2-7, with 7 bases fitting TRBD1. CDR3 length equals 15 residues. J gave up 3 bases and V 0 bases, and 8 bases lay outside the gene matches. Germline CDR1 is SQVTM and CDR2 is ANQGSEA.

The J gene is TRBJ1-3, the V gene TRBV6-1; maybe TRBD1 (6 bases). Germline-derived CDR1 and CDR2 are MNHNS and SASEGT. This CDR3 is built from 12 residues. V lost 8 bases, J lost 2 bases, and 7 bases lay in between. The CDR3 bases are TGTGCCAGCGGACAGCCTGGAAACACCATATATTTT. This gives the protein CASGQPGNTIYF.

For this clonotype: A much larger clonotype is one base distant, so this may be a read error. The rearrangement links TRBV2 to TRBJ2-7; D is unclear. The germline V and J ends were trimmed by 6 bases and 3 bases, with 21 bases remaining between them. The CDR3 is made up of 16 amino acids. Germline V gene data show CDR1 as SNHLY and CDR2 as FYNNEI. The CDR3 DNA reads as TGTGCCAGCAGCCGAGCCCTGGTGGGATCGGGCTACGAGCAGTACTTC. Residues: CASSRALVGSGYEQYF.

As DNA, the CDR3 is TGTGCCAGCAGTGAGGGCAGGGTGGACTACGAGCAGTACTTC. Translation gives CASSEGRVDYEQYF. The V and J genes are TRBV2 and TRBJ2-7, with D maybe TRBD1 (5 bases). The CDR3 consists of 14 residues. The ends were cut back, 3 bases at V and 3 bases at J, with 12 bases in the middle. Germline CDR1 is SNHLY and CDR2 is FYNNEI. Supplemented by reference TRBV2 and TRBJ2-7, the full variable domain reads EPEVTQTPSHQVTQMGQEVILRCVPISNHLYFYWYRQILGQKVEFLVSFYNNEISEKSEIFDDQFSVERPDGSNFTLKIRSTKLEDSAMYFCASSEGRVDYEQYFGPGTRLTVT.

This clonotype was counted a few times. This chain joins TRBV24-1 and TRBJ1-5; D is perhaps TRBD1 (5 bases). CDR3 size: 17 residues. V shed 7 bases and J shed 1 base, with 19 bases lying between them. Germline-derived CDR1 and CDR2 are KGHDR and SFDVKD. Here the CDR3 DNA reads TGTGCCACCAGCGATCCGCGGGGCAGGGAGAGCAATCAGCCCCAGCATTTT. Residues: CATSDPRGRESNQPQHF.

This clonotype was seen more than once but under ten times. The chain combines TRBV7-6 with TRBJ2-5; 8 bases align to TRBD2. Germline-derived CDR1 and CDR2 are SGHVS and FNYEAQ. The CDR3 extends over 14 amino acids. Trimming at V came to 0 bases and at J to 5 bases, leaving 2 bases not matched to a gene. The CDR3 sequence is CASSLAAGGETQYF. CDR3 bases: TGTGCCAGCAGCTTAGCTGCGGGAGGCGAGACCCAGTACTTC.

The chain joins TRBV15 to TRBJ2-7; 7 bases match TRBD2. The CDR3 extends over 14 amino acids. V gave up 0 bases and J gave up 5 bases; unmatched junction bases: 4. The germline V gene has CDR1 LNHNV and CDR2 YYDKDF (reference sequence). CDR3 in DNA: TGTGCCACCAGCAGAGATCTCGGGAGGAACGAGCAGTACTTC. Amino acid sequence: CATSRDLGRNEQYF.

This clonotype was seen at least ten times. This chain uses TRBV29-1 with TRBJ2-7; possibly TRBD2 for D (5 bases). V was cut by 0 bases and J by 3 bases, with 9 bases left in between. CDR1 is SQVTM, CDR2 ANQGSEA, per germline. The CDR3 extends over 13 amino acids. CDR3 loop: CSVEDGGGYEQYF. The CDR3 nucleotides read TGCAGCGTTGAAGATGGCGGAGGCTACGAGCAGTACTTC.

Details on this clonotype: The junction and the germline gene differ at one end; a read error may be behind it. The J gene is TRBJ2-7, the V gene TRBV4-1; D call uncertain. CDR3 length: 12 residues. The germline CDR1 and CDR2 sequences are MGHRA and YSYEKL. For the CDR3, the DNA is TGTGCCAGCAGCCAGAACTACTACGAGCAGTACTTC. It specifies CASSQNYYEQYF.

This clonotype was seen a single time. The CDR3 DNA reads TGCGCCAGCAGCCGAGCAACGACGGGCTACACCTTC. It specifies CASSRATTGYTF. The rearrangement joins TRBV4-1 to TRBJ1-2; D unresolved. Germline V lookup: CDR1 MGHRA, CDR2 YSYEKL. V shed 4 bases and J shed 8 bases, with 11 bases lying between them. The CDR3 has 12 residues.

The chain employs TRBV10-3 and TRBJ2-5; 8 bases line up with TRBD1. V lost 10 bases to trimming and J lost 3 bases; unmatched junction nucleotides: 13. Germline V gene lookup returns CDR1 ENHRY and CDR2 SYGVKD. CDR3 size: 15 residues. CDR3 nucleotides: TGTGCCACGGGTCGGACAGGGACCGGCGAAGAGACCCAGTACTTC. Translation gives CATGRTGTGEETQYF.

The rearrangement uses TRBV5-1 and TRBJ2-7; possible D gene TRBD1, 5 bases. The V end lost 0 bases, the J end lost 7 bases, and 14 bases lay between the germline ends. Looked up from germline, CDR1 is SGHRS and CDR2 is YFSETQ. This CDR3 has 14 residues. CDR3 in DNA: TGCGCCAGCAGCTTGGAGGTCAGGGCCTTTGAGCAGTACTTC. Amino acid sequence: CASSLEVRAFEQYF.

This clonotype was counted many times. J is TRBJ2-7 and V is TRBV15; TRBD2 agrees at 10 bases. The junction had 4 bases not matched to a gene; V was cut back by 8 bases and J by 3 bases. The CDR3 consists of 13 residues. Germline V CDR1 and CDR2: LNHNV, YYDKDF (reference sequence). CDR3 sequence reads: CATRTSGHYEQYF. CDR3 coding DNA: TGTGCCACCCGGACTAGCGGACACTACGAGCAGTACTTC.

V and J are TRBV7-2 and TRBJ2-2; a possible D gene is TRBD1 (6 bases). This CDR3 is 13 amino acids long. Germline-derived CDR1 and CDR2 are SGHTA and FQGNSA. The V end was cut by 5 bases, the J end by 8 bases, with 12 bases between. CDR3 coding DNA: TGTGCCAGCAGCGCACAAAGGGGGGGGGAGCTGTTTTTT. Translated: CASSAQRGGELFF.

The chain carries TRBV29-1 and TRBJ1-2; no clear D gene. The CDR3 runs 12 residues. V was pared by 2 bases and J by 5 bases, with 9 bases between. The germline gives CDR1 SQVTM, CDR2 ANQGSEA. Here the CDR3 reads CSVETAAYGYTF. The CDR3 DNA sequence: TGCAGCGTTGAAACGGCAGCGTATGGCTACACCTTC. The whole variable domain, remainder taken from reference TRBV29-1 and TRBJ1-2, is SAVISQKPSRDICQRGTSLTIQCQVDSQVTMMFWYRQQPGQSLTLIATANQGSEATYESGFVIDKFPISRPNLTFSTLTVSNMSPEDSSIYLCSVETAAYGYTFGSGTRLTVV.